These 22 T cell receptor beta chains share one sample of origin, sequenced in a study of tumor-infiltrating lymphocytes in primary liver carcinoma. Germline DNA was also extracted, and blood RNA derived from unsorted whole blood. Starting material of 450 to 550 ng total RNA yielded TCR beta cDNA via a constant-region primer. The TCR beta library was amplified through three nested multiplex PCR rounds in a modified ARM-PCR procedure. It was with TRBV1-TRBV30 forward primers and a C-beta reverse primer that the first two PCR rounds were run, at about 10 cycles each. TCRdb independently ran MiXCR on the multiplex PCR reads; one entry per CDR3 protein. Found here are 200,000 or so distinct CDR3 sequences, less than 65% of them singletons; the top ten hold about 7.1%. Sample: peripheral blood. The source is an older woman with primary liver carcinoma and hepatitis B virus infection.

The genes are TRBV12-3 or TRBV12-4 and TRBJ1-1, with D unresolved. The CDR3 consists of 14 residues. V was shortened by 10 bases and J by 1 base, with 16 bases between the two germline ends. The CDR3 DNA reads as TGTGCCAACAATAAGAGGACGGAGAACACTGAAGCTTTCTTT. Translating gives CANNKRTENTEAFF.

With respect to this clonotype: This sequence may be a read error, since a much larger clone differs from it by one base. The chain has TRBV5-1 and TRBJ2-5; no clear D. The CDR3 contains 13 residues. V was clipped by 4 bases and J by 1 base, with 8 bases between them. Germline loops: CDR1 SGHRS, CDR2 YFSETQ. DNA for the CDR3: TGCGCCAGCAGCCTCCACAGCCAAGAGACCCAGTACTTC. It encodes CASSLHSQETQYF.

As regards this clonotype: One end of the junction varies from germline; a read error may be responsible. The chain is built from TRBV6-5 and TRBJ2-2; no clear D gene. The germline V gene encodes CDR1 MNHEY and CDR2 SVGAGI. The CDR3 has 13 residues. The CDR3 sequence is CASRGLNTGELFF. The CDR3 DNA reads as TGTGCCAGCAGGGGTTTGAACACGGGGGAGCTGTTTTTT.

V usage is TRBV11-2 and J usage is TRBJ2-2, with D perhaps TRBD1 or TRBD2 (6 bases each). V gave up 9 bases and J gave up 6 bases, with 17 bases separating them. This CDR3 spans 14 amino acids. Germline CDR1 is SGHAT and CDR2 is FQNNGV. CDR3 nucleotide sequence: TGTGCCAGTAACAGCTTAAGGGGGGCCGGGGAGCTGTTTTTT. Protein sequence: CASNSLRGAGELFF.

This rearrangement joins TRBV14 to TRBJ2-4, with D perhaps TRBD1 (7 bases). The germline CDR1 and CDR2 sequences are SGHDN and FVKESK. This CDR3 is 17 amino acids long. V lost 4 bases and J lost 1, with 17 bases in between. CDR3 bases: TGTGCCAGCAGCCGGTCAGGGGGGATGGGGGCCAAAAACATTCAGTACTTC. Protein product: CASSRSGGMGAKNIQYF.

This clonotype came up many times. This sequence joins TRBV4-2 and TRBJ2-1, with 7 bases that match TRBD2. The trim removed 4 bases at V and 3 bases at J, leaving 6 bases unmatched. The V gene's germline CDR1 is LGHNA and CDR2 YNFKEQ. CDR3 length: 15 residues. The CDR3 DNA reads TGTGCCAGCAGCCTGGCTAGCGGAATCTACAATGAGCAGTTCTTC. This gives the protein CASSLASGIYNEQFF.

Turning to this clonotype: Since the CDR3 does not end with the conserved phenylalanine or tryptophan, this likely comes from a read error. Because the CDR3's place on the DNA is in doubt, the DNA is left out and the CDR3 is given as listed by TCRdb. V is TRBV12-3 or TRBV12-4 and J is TRBJ2-3; TRBD1 is taken as the D call from the table, unchecked against the DNA. The CDR3 comprises 15 residues, both ends counted. The CDR3 sequence: CASRTGQGAAGHWYV.

J is TRBJ2-2 and V is TRBV11-2; D gene uncertain. This CDR3 is 13 amino acids long. The V gene's germline CDR1 is SGHAT and CDR2 FQNNGV. V was trimmed by 0 bases and J by 12 bases, leaving 11 bases between them. The CDR3 sequence: CASSLEANAKLFF. In nucleotides, the CDR3 is TGTGCCAGCAGCTTAGAGGCTAACGCGAAGCTGTTTTTT.

The V call is TRBV12-3 or TRBV12-4, the J call TRBJ2-3, with 12 bases aligning to TRBD2. The CDR3 runs to 16 residues. Losses at the gene ends were 4 bases for V and 4 bases for J; bases not matched to a gene: 6. For the CDR3, the DNA is TGTGCCAGCAGTTCGACTAGCGGGAGCGGTGCAGATACGCAGTATTTT. This encodes CASSSTSGSGADTQYF.

Notes on this clonotype: The junction departs from the called germline gene at one end, perhaps through a read error. The chain employs TRBV11-2 and TRBJ1-1, with D tentatively TRBD1 (6 bases). Germline values: CDR1 SGHAT, CDR2 FQNNGV. The CDR3 totals 14 residues. Here the CDR3 DNA reads TGTGCCAGCAGTTTAGGAGACAGGCGTACTGAAACTTTCTTT. Its translation is CASSLGDRRTETFF.

To note about this clonotype: Germline is not matched at one junction end, which may reflect a read error. V gene TRBV11-3 combines with J gene TRBJ2-7; perhaps TRBD1 as D (5 bases). CDR3 size: 16 residues. Per germline, CDR1 SGHNT and CDR2 YENEEA. CDR3 DNA sequence: TGTGTCAGCAGCCCGAGACGGAGACTCTTGGACAACGAGCAGTACTTC. Amino acids: CVSSPRRRLLDNEQYF.

The gene calls are TRBV4-2 and TRBJ2-5; 7 bases map to TRBD2. Trimming at V came to 2 bases and at J to 5 bases, leaving 23 bases not matched to a gene. The germline V gene encodes CDR1 LGHNA and CDR2 YNFKEQ. The CDR3 sequence is 20 residues long. The CDR3 spells CASSQTVTSWRVFPGETQYF. CDR3 DNA sequence: TGTGCCAGCAGCCAAACAGTGACTAGCTGGAGGGTATTCCCAGGGGAGACCCAGTACTTC.

Concerning this clonotype itself: A read error is possible here, since a much larger clone lies one base away. The chain joins TRBV7-9 to TRBJ2-1, with 12 bases that match TRBD2. V shed 4 bases, J shed 10 bases, and the junction held 11 bases outside the gene matches. CDR3 length: 16 residues. CDR1 SEHNR and CDR2 FQNEAQ come from the germline V gene (reference sequence). The CDR3 DNA follows: TGTGCCAGCAGCTCACCTTCTAGCGGGAGGGCCAACGAGCAGTTCTTC. Its translation: CASSSPSSGRANEQFF.

About this clonotype: Lacking the conserved final phenylalanine or tryptophan, this CDR3 likely reflects a read error. V and J are TRBV29-1 and TRBJ1-2, with D tentatively TRBD1 (5 bases). CDR3 length: 14 residues. Germline loops: CDR1 SQVTM, CDR2 ANQGSEA. The CDR3 DNA sequence: TGCAGCGTTCCCCAAAGCGGGGCAAACTATGGTTACACCATC. This sequence encodes CSVPQSGANYGYTI.

This sequence joins TRBV30 and TRBJ2-2, with 7 bases lining up with TRBD2. Trimming took 2 bases from V and 2 from J; bases not matched to a gene: 5. CDR1 is GTSNPN and CDR2 is SVGIG in the germline V gene (reference sequence). The CDR3 is made up of 15 amino acids. CDR3 region: CAWSSGTINTGELFF. The CDR3 region has the DNA TGTGCCTGGAGTAGCGGGACTATAAACACCGGGGAGCTGTTTTTT.

This clonotype appeared a few times. The rearrangement links TRBV7-3 to TRBJ2-2; a possible D gene is TRBD1 (6 bases). Looked up from germline, CDR1 is SGHTA and CDR2 is FQGTGA. The CDR3 runs to 16 residues. Trimming took 2 bases from V and 0 from J, leaving 10 bases between them. CDR3: CASSLLGQTNTGELFF. DNA of the CDR3: TGTGCCAGCAGCTTATTAGGACAGACGAACACCGGGGAGCTGTTTTTT.

This clonotype was seen ten or more times. The rearrangement uses TRBV6-1 and TRBJ2-1; no clear D gene. The CDR3 runs 12 residues. Germline lookup yields CDR1 MNHNS and CDR2 SASEGT. The V end lost 6 bases, the J end lost 3 bases, and 6 bases lay between the germline ends. The CDR3 spells CASRDLYNEQFF. In nucleotides, the CDR3 is TGTGCCAGCAGAGACCTCTACAATGAGCAGTTCTTC.

This clonotype has a handful of counts. The chain couples TRBV14 to TRBJ2-7; 7 nucleotides agree with TRBD2. Germline lookup yields CDR1 SGHDN and CDR2 FVKESK. This CDR3 has 17 amino acids. V lost 4 bases to trimming and J lost 2 bases; unmatched junction nucleotides: 14. CDR3 residues: CASSPMKGLTGAYEQYF. DNA for the CDR3: TGTGCCAGCAGCCCGATGAAGGGACTAACGGGAGCCTACGAGCAGTACTTC.

This clonotype was seen at least ten times. The V and J genes are TRBV12-3 or TRBV12-4 and TRBJ2-6; D is undetermined. V was pared by 5 bases and J by 0 bases, with 8 bases between. The length of the CDR3 is 15 residues. As DNA, the CDR3 is TGTGCCAGCAGTGGCAGACCCTCTGGGGCCAACGTCCTGACTTTC. This translates into CASSGRPSGANVLTF.

A remark on this clonotype: Since a much larger clone is just one base distant, this may be a read error. The genes are TRBV6-6 and TRBJ2-7, with D tentatively TRBD1 (6 bases). CDR1 and CDR2 from the germline V gene are MNHNY and SVGAGI (reference sequence). V lost 7 bases and J lost 6, with 13 bases in between. This CDR3 is built from 12 residues. The DNA for the CDR3 is TGTGCCAGCATTGCACAGGGATCCGAGCAGTACTTC. It translates to CASIAQGSEQYF.

As regards this clonotype: Relative to the germline gene, one junction end is altered; a read error may explain this. The chain joins TRBV11-2 to TRBJ2-5; D is perhaps TRBD2 (6 bases). Germline V gives CDR1 SGHAT, CDR2 FQNNGV. The CDR3 length is 15 residues. The CDR3 is CASNLRLVRQEAQYF. DNA for the CDR3: TGTGCCAGCAACTTACGACTAGTGCGGCAAGAGGCCCAGTACTTC. The full variable domain, in which reference TRBV11-2 and TRBJ2-5 provide the parts outside the CDR3, is EAGVAQSPRYKIIEKRQSVAFWCNPISGHATLYWYQQILGQGPKLLIQFQNNGVVDDSQLPKDRFSAERLKGVDSTLKIQPAKLEDSAVYLCASNLRLVRQEAQYFGPGTRLLVL.

This clonotype has just one count. One junction end disagrees with the germline gene, perhaps due to a read error. The chain combines TRBV11-2 with TRBJ2-7; 8 nucleotides match TRBD2. The CDR3 totals 18 residues. Germline assignment: CDR1 SGHAT and CDR2 FQNNGV. The CDR3 protein is CARSFSQTGGPYSYEQYF. DNA of the CDR3: TGTGCCAGGAGCTTTAGCCAAACGGGAGGGCCTTACTCCTACGAGCAGTACTTC. The full variable domain, completed using reference TRBV11-2 and TRBJ2-7, is EAGVAQSPRYKIIEKRQSVAFWCNPISGHATLYWYQQILGQGPKLLIQFQNNGVVDDSQLPKDRFSAERLKGVDSTLKIQPAKLEDSAVYLCARSFSQTGGPYSYEQYFGPGTRLTVT.